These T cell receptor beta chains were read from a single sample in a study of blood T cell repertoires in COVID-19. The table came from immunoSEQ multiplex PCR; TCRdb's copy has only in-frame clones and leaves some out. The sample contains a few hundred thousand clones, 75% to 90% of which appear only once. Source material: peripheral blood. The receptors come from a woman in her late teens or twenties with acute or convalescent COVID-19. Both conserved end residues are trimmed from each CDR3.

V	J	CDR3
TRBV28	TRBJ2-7	ASSFGGSYEQY
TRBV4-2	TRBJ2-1	ASSLGEGASGSSYNEQF
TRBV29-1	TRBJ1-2	SVESGGLSGYT
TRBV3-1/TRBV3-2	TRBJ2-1	ASSRGGLAPNEQF
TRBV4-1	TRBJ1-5	ASSPRDSYHQPQH
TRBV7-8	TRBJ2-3	ASSLVAGGDTQY
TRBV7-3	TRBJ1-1	ASSPGTARNTEAF
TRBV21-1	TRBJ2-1	ASSRKRSGALSYNEQF
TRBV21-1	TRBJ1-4	ASSKSPSKGANEKLF
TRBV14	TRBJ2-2	ASSLAGDGDGELF
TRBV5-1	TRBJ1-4	ASSSQGAGEKLF
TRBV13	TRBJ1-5	ASSWGQSNQPQH
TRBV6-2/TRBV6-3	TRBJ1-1	ASSPGNTEAF
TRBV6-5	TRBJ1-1	ASSWQGGNTEAF
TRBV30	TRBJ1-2	ARWDSSSYGYT
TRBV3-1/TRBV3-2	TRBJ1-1	ASSLYLYTEAF
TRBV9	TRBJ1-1	ASSVDGGYMNTEAF
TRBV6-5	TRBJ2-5	ASSSTGSETQY
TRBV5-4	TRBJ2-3	ASSPARGGLLGGTDTQY
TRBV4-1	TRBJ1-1	ASSQAGKTEAF
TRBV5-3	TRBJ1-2	ARSWNGTLSNYGYT
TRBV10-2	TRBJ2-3	ASSESTRRGPYTDTQY
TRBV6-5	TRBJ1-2	ATGDRGYT
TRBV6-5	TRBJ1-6	ASSYSSGDSPLH
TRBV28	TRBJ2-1	ASSLLAGGYNEQF
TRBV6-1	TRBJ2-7	ASSDRTGSYEQY
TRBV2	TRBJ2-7	ASRDVLAGGPYEQY
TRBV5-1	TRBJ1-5	ASSRTGVGQPQH
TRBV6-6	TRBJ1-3	ASNKGQGSGNTIY
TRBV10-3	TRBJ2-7	AISESRTSIDEQY
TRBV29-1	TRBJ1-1	SVGGDLNTEAF
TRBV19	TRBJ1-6	ASRTGTDNSPLH
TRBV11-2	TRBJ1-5	ASSFELADNQPQH
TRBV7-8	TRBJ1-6	ASSWGPVSSYNSPLH
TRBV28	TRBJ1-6	ASSSLANSPLH
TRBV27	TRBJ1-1	ASSLRRPTEAF